The clone carrying this T cell receptor (beta chain) showed up many times. MiXCR, run by TCRdb on the PCR reads, gives a single entry per CDR3 protein. The sample carries approximately 5,200 distinct CDR3 sequences, about 15% recorded once. V lost 5 bases to trimming and J lost 2 bases; unmatched junction nucleotides: 2. The germline gives CDR1 DFQATT, CDR2 SNEGSKA (reference sequence). The CDR3 totals 14 residues. The data stem from a study of CXCR3 chemokines and chemotherapy response in bladder cancer. The sample was taken from a patient whose treatment included neoadjuvant chemotherapy. This clonotype was sampled from a human donor with bladder cancer that responded to neoadjuvant chemotherapy. V is TRBV20-1 and J is TRBJ2-2; 10 positions match TRBD2. CDR3 nucleotides: TGCAGTGCTCCTAGCGGGGGAAACACCGGGGAGCTGTTTTTT. It codes for CSAPSGGNTGELFF.